This T cell receptor beta chain appears in the sequencing data of a study of vaccination and CD4 T cells after COVID-19. The overall study: Post-diagnosis, post-COVID samples were collected after a median 101 days, ranging 35 to 161. Study-level points and caveats: Convalescent patients had a median around 90% of reactive clones appearing only post-vaccination. Spike mono-reactivity was evident in 304 of the 307 vaccine-specific clones derived from convalescent patients.

Of note for this clonotype: Its antigen is currently unknown.

CDR1 SGHTS and CDR2 YDEGEE come from the germline V gene. V gave up 0 bases and J gave up 4 bases, with 13 bases separating them. This CDR3 region has 15 residues. The Oncomine TCR Beta short-read assay sequenced DNA from cultured CD4+ T cells. One entry per CDR3 protein results from TCRdb running MiXCR on the PCR reads. In the table there are about 20,000 distinct CDR3 sequences, 25% to 35% of which are singletons. Treatment here: roughly 10-day PBMC culture with coronavirus spike peptide pools or control peptides (ViraFEST assay). This TCR was sampled from a human donor with COVID-19. What was sequenced was cultured CD4+ T cells from blood. The chain carries TRBV5-8 and TRBJ1-2; D perhaps matches TRBD1 (5 bases). The CDR3 here is CASSLDRGQLYGYTF. For the CDR3, the DNA is TGTGCCAGCAGCTTGGATCGGGGCCAACTCTATGGCTACACCTTC.